The present T cell receptor (beta chain) was sequenced within a study of cytotoxic CD8 clonotypes in ibrutinib-treated CLL. Study-level background: Response was recorded as partial in approximately 25 patients and complete in 2; at median approximately six years, approximately 14 remained remitted and around 12 had progressed.

The study's findings and limits: The clonality rise at ibrutinib response reflected private clonotype expansion. Sustained-remission patients were sampled at one set of times and progressing patients at different ones.

The sequencing depth, 1 in 200,000 to 1 in 1 million T cells, was the target. Method: immunoSEQ multiplex PCR; TCRdb's copy keeps in-frame clones and lacks some. The sample holds some 200,000 clones; around 70% are singletons and the top ten take 10% to 15%. The sample holds a few counts of this clone. What it recognizes is unknown. The germline V gene has CDR1 SGHTA and CDR2 FQGNSA. The CDR3 is made up of 11 amino acids. Trimming removed 3 bases at V and 6 bases at J, with 3 bases between. This sequence originates from a human donor with chronic lymphocytic leukemia. The sample consisted of PBMCs, taken after 24 months of ibrutinib treatment. This chain links TRBV7-2 with TRBJ1-3; no reliable D call. The CDR3 reads CASSFLNTIYF. CDR3 in DNA: TGTGCCAGCAGCTTTTTAAACACCATATATTTT.